This is a list of T cell receptor beta chains from one sample in a study of cytomegalovirus exposure and HLA in healthy donors. Sequenced by immunoSEQ multiplex PCR; TCRdb stores in-frame clones only, minus some. Of approximately 190,000 clones in the sample, roughly 68% were seen once. Sequences were obtained from PBMCs. The receptors here all came from a woman younger than 45 in good health and CMV-seronegative. The CDR3 runs from the conserved cysteine through the conserved F or W. The D gene is left open where the match is weak. A clone size is listed for some rows: how often the clone was seen (once, few, many), or a class if it is expanded.

cdr3_nt	cdr3_aa	j_call	d_call	clone_size	v_call
TGTGCCAGCAGCCCAAACAGGCTGACTAACTATGGCTACACCTTC	CASSPNRLTNYGYTF	TRBJ1-2	NA	few	TRBV7-9
TGCGCCAGCAGCCTGGATGACAGGGCCGTGAACACTGAAGCTTTCTTT	CASSLDDRAVNTEAFF	TRBJ1-1	TRBD1	NA	TRBV5-1
TGTGCCAGCAGTGAAAGGGGGAGAGGGACCGGGGAGCTGTTTTTT	CASSERGRGTGELFF	TRBJ2-2	NA	few	TRBV25-1
TGTGCCAGGCCCAGAGAGGGTCAAGTGCGGCGGAACACTGAAGCTTTCTTT	CARPREGQVRRNTEAFF	TRBJ1-1	NA	NA	TRBV6-8
TGTGCCAGTAGACTAGCTTGCGAGCAGTACTTC	CASRLACEQYF	TRBJ2-7	TRBD2	NA	TRBV2
TGTGCCATCACCTGGGACAGCTCTGGAAACACCATATATTTT	CAITWDSSGNTIYF	TRBJ1-3	TRBD1	NA	TRBV10-3
TGTGCCAGCGGGGCAGGGGGCATTGAGACGGTTTACGAGCAGTACTTC	CASGAGGIETVYEQYF	TRBJ2-7	TRBD1	NA	TRBV2
TGTGCCATCAGTGAGGACAGCGCTTGGGGCTACACCTTC	CAISEDSAWGYTF	TRBJ1-2	NA	NA	TRBV10-3
TGTGCCACCCAAGAGGGACTGGCCTACAATGAGCAGTTCTTC	CATQEGLAYNEQFF	TRBJ2-1	NA	NA	TRBV11-2
TGTGCCAGCAGTTTATCGATCTCGGGGTATGGCTACACCTTC	CASSLSISGYGYTF	TRBJ1-2	NA	NA	TRBV27
TGCGCCAGCAGCTTGCTCTCCCTAGCGGGGGGTTTTGAATCGCAGTATTTT	CASSLLSLAGGFESQYF	TRBJ2-3	TRBD2	few	TRBV5-1
TGTGCCAGCAGCCCAAAGGTCCTAGCGGGTATCTTCGGCACAGATACGCAGTATTTT	CASSPKVLAGIFGTDTQYF	TRBJ2-3	TRBD2	NA	TRBV7-3
TGTGCCAGCAGTGACCCGGGAAATCCTGCCGGTGAGGGCAAAGCTTTCTTT	CASSDPGNPAGEGKAFF	TRBJ1-1	NA	NA	TRBV25-1
TGCGCCAGCAGCCGGCGGGGACTCCTATTCTCCTATAATTCACCCCTCCACTTT	CASSRRGLLFSYNSPLHF	TRBJ1-6	NA	NA	TRBV5-1
TGTGCCAGCAGCCCTAGCGATTCTTTTGAGACCCAGTACTTC	CASSPSDSFETQYF	TRBJ2-5	NA	NA	TRBV11-2
TGTGCCAGCAGTGAAGCCCGTCGGGCAACTAATGAAAAACTGTTTTTT	CASSEARRATNEKLFF	TRBJ1-4	NA	NA	TRBV2
TGCGCCAGCAGCTTGGACGGGACGGGGGGTACTGAAGCTTTCTTT	CASSLDGTGGTEAFF	TRBJ1-1	NA	NA	TRBV5-1
TGTGCCAGCAGTGACAGGTACACAGATACGCAGTATTTT	CASSDRYTDTQYF	TRBJ2-3	NA	NA	TRBV6-1
TGTGCCAGCACGGAGACTCCCCAGGGGTATGGCTACACCTTC	CASTETPQGYGYTF	TRBJ1-2	NA	NA	TRBV25-1
TGTGCCAGCAGCTGGACAGGTAGCAATCAGCCCCAGCATTTT	CASSWTGSNQPQHF	TRBJ1-5	TRBD1	once	TRBV2
TGTGCCAGCAGCACTAGCGGGAGCTCCTACGAGCAGTACTTC	CASSTSGSSYEQYF	TRBJ2-7	TRBD2	NA	TRBV5-4
TGTGCCAGCAGTAAACGTTCCGGGACTAGCGGGAAGATGGGAACCAAAAACATTCAGTACTTC	CASSKRSGTSGKMGTKNIQYF	TRBJ2-4	TRBD2	few	TRBV27
TGTGCCAGCACCCCCAGGGGAATCGACTATGGCTACACCTTC	CASTPRGIDYGYTF	TRBJ1-2	NA	NA	TRBV28
TGTGCTAGCAGGGCGGGAGACCGCACCGGGGAGCTGTTTTTT	CASRAGDRTGELFF	TRBJ2-2	TRBD2	NA	TRBV7-7
TGCGCCAGCAGCCCCCGACTAGCGGGAGTCGAGCAGTACTTC	CASSPRLAGVEQYF	TRBJ2-7	TRBD2	NA	TRBV4-3
TGTGCCAGCAGTTTCACAGGGGGCACAGGGGGTGAAGCTTTCTTT	CASSFTGGTGGEAFF	TRBJ1-1	TRBD1	NA	TRBV6-1
TGCGCCAGCAGCCCAGGACTAGCTTCCTACGAGCAGTACTTC	CASSPGLASYEQYF	TRBJ2-7	TRBD2	NA	TRBV4-3
TGCGCCAGCAGCTTGGCCGGGCGGGTGAGGTCTATCGATGAGCAGTTCTTC	CASSLAGRVRSIDEQFF	TRBJ2-1	NA	few	TRBV5-1
TGTGCCAGTAGTACCCTTCCCTCGGGCAATCAGCCCCAGCATTTT	CASSTLPSGNQPQHF	TRBJ1-5	NA	few	TRBV19
TGCGCCAGCAGCTCGACAGGCAACACTGAAGCTTTCTTT	CASSSTGNTEAFF	TRBJ1-1	NA	once	TRBV5-1
TGTGCCAGCAGCCCATTTTTCGGACAGTCCTACGAGCAGTACTTC	CASSPFFGQSYEQYF	TRBJ2-7	NA	NA	TRBV6-5
TGTGCCAGCAGCTTAATGAGGCCCGGAAACACCATATATTTT	CASSLMRPGNTIYF	TRBJ1-3	NA	NA	TRBV13
TGCAGCGCTTGGACAGTCGGAGAGCAGTACTTC	CSAWTVGEQYF	TRBJ2-7	NA	NA	TRBV29-1
TGTGCCAGCCGAGGACTAGGAGGTGGGGAGCTGTTTTTT	CASRGLGGGELFF	TRBJ2-2	TRBD2	NA	TRBV11-2
TGTGCCAGCAGCTTGACTAGCGTAAGCACAGATACGCAGTATTTT	CASSLTSVSTDTQYF	TRBJ2-3	TRBD2	NA	TRBV7-9
TGCGCCAGCAGCCAAGGATTTGGTCCGGAGAGACTTTTT	CASSQGFGPERLF	TRBJ1-6	NA	NA	TRBV4-3
TGTGCCAGCAGTTTATATCCGGGACAGGCCTACGAGCAGTACTTC	CASSLYPGQAYEQYF	TRBJ2-7	TRBD1	NA	TRBV27
TGTGCCAGCAGGCCAGTAGCGGGGGGGATAGAGACCCAGTACTTC	CASRPVAGGIETQYF	TRBJ2-5	TRBD2	few	TRBV2
TGTGCCAGCAGCCCCAGGCCGACTACTAGCACAGATACGCAGTATTTT	CASSPRPTTSTDTQYF	TRBJ2-3	NA	NA	TRBV13
TGTGCCAGCAGCCACAGCCCCCTAGCGGGAGTTACTGAGCAGTTCTTC	CASSHSPLAGVTEQFF	TRBJ2-1	TRBD2	NA	TRBV7-9
TGTGCCAGCAGCCAAACAGGGTCGGTCACCGGGGAGCTGTTTTTT	CASSQTGSVTGELFF	TRBJ2-2	NA	NA	TRBV4-2
TGTGCCAGCAGCACCCAGGGGACGACGAACACCGGGGAGCTGTTTTTT	CASSTQGTTNTGELFF	TRBJ2-2	NA	NA	TRBV7-2
TGTGCCAGCAGCCGACGGGGATCCTCCATATACAATGAGCAGTTCTTC	CASSRRGSSIYNEQFF	TRBJ2-1	NA	NA	TRBV7-9
TGTGCCTGGAGCGCGGGAGGTCCTAGTGACACCTTC	CAWSAGGPSDTF	TRBJ1-2	NA	NA	TRBV30
TGTGCCATCCGTGGCGGAGGGTTCACAGATACGCAGTATTTT	CAIRGGGFTDTQYF	TRBJ2-3	NA	NA	TRBV10-3
TGTGCCAGCAGCTATCGACGGGGAAAGGACACTGAAGCTTTCTTT	CASSYRRGKDTEAFF	TRBJ1-1	NA	NA	TRBV7-2